This T cell receptor beta chain was observed in a study of response to subunit inactivated influenza vaccine. Study-wide findings and caveats: That few new T cells are recruited by each seasonal influenza vaccination was the authors' suggestion.

As for this clonotype: No antigen is known for it.

TCRdb passed the RT-PCR reads through MiXCR, listing each CDR3 protein once. This sample has a few hundred thousand distinct CDR3 sequences, with 11% found just once. Germline values: CDR1 SGHRS, CDR2 YFSETQ. Trimming removed 2 bases from V and 5 bases from J, with 16 bases in between. The CDR3 is 16 residues long. These same data were also listed under a study on T cells expressing NK-cell markers. That study reports: Beta-chain TCR cDNA was generated via 5'RACE template switching with UMIs. It is unclear if expanded NKG2C-expressing clones target HCMV antigens.

The chain couples TRBV5-1 to TRBJ2-2; no definite D call. The sample in question was PBMCs from blood, obtained on the day of vaccination. The sequence was collected from a man in his forties or fifties who received an inactivated influenza vaccine. In DNA, the CDR3 is TGCGCCAGCAGCTTTGCTTCCGGTGGTTTTACCGGGGAGCTGTTTTTT. This encodes CASSFASGGFTGELFF.